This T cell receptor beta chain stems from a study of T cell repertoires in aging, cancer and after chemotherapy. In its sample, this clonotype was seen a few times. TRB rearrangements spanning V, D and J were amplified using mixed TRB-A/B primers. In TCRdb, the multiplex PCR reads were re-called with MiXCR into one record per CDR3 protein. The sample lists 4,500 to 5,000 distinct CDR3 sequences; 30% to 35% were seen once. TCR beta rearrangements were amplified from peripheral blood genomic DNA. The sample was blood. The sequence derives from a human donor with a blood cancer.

The CDR3: CASSLGQGFSSYNSPLHF. In DNA, the CDR3 is TGCGCCAGCAGCTTGGGACAGGGATTCAGCTCCTATAATTCACCCCTCCACTTT. This chain connects TRBV5-1 to TRBJ1-6, with TRBD1 identical over 7 bases. Per the germline V gene, CDR1 is SGHRS and CDR2 is YFSETQ. Trimming cost V 0 bases and J 0 bases; bases outside gene matches: 6. The CDR3 is made up of 18 amino acids.